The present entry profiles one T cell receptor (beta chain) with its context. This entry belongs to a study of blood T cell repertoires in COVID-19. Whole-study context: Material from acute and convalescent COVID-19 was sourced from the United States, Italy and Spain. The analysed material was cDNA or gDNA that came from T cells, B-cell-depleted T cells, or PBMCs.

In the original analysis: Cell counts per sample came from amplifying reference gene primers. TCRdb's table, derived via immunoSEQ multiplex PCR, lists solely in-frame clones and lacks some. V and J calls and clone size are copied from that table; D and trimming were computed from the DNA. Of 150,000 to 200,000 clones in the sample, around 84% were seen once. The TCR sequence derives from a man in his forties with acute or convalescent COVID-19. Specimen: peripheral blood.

CDR3 region: CASSLGPLGEQYF. The DNA of the CDR3 is TGCGCCAGCAGCTTGGGACCGCTCGGGGAGCAGTACTTC. This chain joins TRBV5-1 and TRBJ2-7; D is unresolved. The CDR3 sequence is 13 residues long. Germline V gene lookup returns CDR1 SGHRS and CDR2 YFSETQ. The V gene lost 0 bases and the J gene lost 7 bases, with 11 bases spanning the gap. The full variable domain, rest sourced from reference TRBV5-1 and TRBJ2-7, is KAGVTQTPRYLIKTRGQQVTLSCSPISGHRSVSWYQQTPGQGLQFLFEYFSETQRNKGNFPGRFSGRQFSNSRSEMNVSTLELGDSALYLCASSLGPLGEQYFGPGTRLTVT.